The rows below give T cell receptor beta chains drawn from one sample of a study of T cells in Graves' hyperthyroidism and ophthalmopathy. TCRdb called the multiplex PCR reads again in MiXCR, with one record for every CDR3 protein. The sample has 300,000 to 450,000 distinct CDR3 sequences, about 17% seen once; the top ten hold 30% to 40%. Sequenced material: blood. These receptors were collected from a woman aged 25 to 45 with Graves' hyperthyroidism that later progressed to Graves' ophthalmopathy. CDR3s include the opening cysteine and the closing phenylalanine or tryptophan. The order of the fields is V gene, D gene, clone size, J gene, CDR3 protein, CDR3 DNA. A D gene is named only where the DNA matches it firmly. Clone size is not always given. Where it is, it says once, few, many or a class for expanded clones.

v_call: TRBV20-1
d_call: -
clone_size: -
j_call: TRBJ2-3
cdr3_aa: CSARDQHTSTDTQYF
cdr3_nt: TGCAGTGCTAGAGATCAACATACTTCCACAGATACGCAGTATTTT

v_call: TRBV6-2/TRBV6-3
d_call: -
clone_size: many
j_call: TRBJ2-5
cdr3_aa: CASSGQIGETQYF
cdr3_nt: TGTGCCAGCAGTGGACAGATCGGGGAGACCCAGTACTTC

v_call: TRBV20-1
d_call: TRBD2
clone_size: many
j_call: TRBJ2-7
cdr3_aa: CSARQAGGSYEQYF
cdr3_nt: TGCAGTGCTAGACAAGCGGGAGGGTCCTACGAGCAGTACTTC

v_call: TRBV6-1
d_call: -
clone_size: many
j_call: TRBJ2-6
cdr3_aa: CATNRQTGANVLTF
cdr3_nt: TGTGCCACCAACAGACAAACAGGGGCCAACGTCCTGACTTTC

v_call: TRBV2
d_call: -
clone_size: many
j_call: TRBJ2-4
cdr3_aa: CASTGEAKNIQYF
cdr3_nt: TGTGCCAGCACCGGGGAAGCCAAAAACATTCAGTACTTC

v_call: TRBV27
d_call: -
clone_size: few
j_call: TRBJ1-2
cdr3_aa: CAGSLSGLSLGGYTF
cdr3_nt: TGTGCCGGCAGTTTATCCGGTCTGTCCCTTGGGGGCTACACCTTC

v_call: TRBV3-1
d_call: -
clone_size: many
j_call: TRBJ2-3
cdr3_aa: CASSQEVSTQYF
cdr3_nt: TGTGCCAGCAGCCAAGAGGTGTCTACGCAGTATTTT

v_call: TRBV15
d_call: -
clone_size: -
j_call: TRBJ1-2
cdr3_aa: CATSRGGEGIFYGYTF
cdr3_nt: TGTGCCACCAGCAGAGGGGGGGAAGGGATTTTTTATGGCTACACCTTC

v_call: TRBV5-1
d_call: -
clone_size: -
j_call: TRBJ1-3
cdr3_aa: CASSLVGGPGNTIYF
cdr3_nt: TGCGCCAGCAGCTTGGTCGGGGGTCCTGGAAACACCATATATTTT

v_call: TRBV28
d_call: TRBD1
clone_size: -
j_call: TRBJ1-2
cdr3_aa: CASSFSGQATNYGYTF
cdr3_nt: TGTGCCAGCAGTTTTTCCGGACAGGCGACTAACTATGGCTACACCTTC

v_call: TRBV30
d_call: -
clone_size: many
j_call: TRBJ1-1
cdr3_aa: CAWNRGGSTEAFF
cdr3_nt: TGTGCCTGGAATAGAGGGGGGTCGACTGAAGCTTTCTTT

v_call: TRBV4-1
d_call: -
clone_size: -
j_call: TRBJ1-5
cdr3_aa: CASSQESRTRQPQHF
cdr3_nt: TGCGCCAGCAGCCAAGAAAGCCGGACCCGTCAGCCCCAGCATTTT

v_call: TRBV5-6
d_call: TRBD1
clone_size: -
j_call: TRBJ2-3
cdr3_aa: CASSLDVTGGGGSDTQYF
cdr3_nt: TGTGCCAGCAGCTTGGATGTGACAGGGGGCGGTGGGTCAGATACGCAGTATTTT

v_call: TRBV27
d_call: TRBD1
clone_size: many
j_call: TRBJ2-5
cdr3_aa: CASSLLQGAPIETQYF
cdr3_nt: TGTGCCAGCAGTTTATTACAGGGGGCACCTATAGAGACCCAGTACTTC

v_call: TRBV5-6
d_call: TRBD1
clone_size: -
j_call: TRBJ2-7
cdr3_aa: CASSLDRGTNFPYEQYF
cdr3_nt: TGTGCCAGCAGCCTCGACAGGGGGACTAACTTTCCCTACGAGCAGTACTTC

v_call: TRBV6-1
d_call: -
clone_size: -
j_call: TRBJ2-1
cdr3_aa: CASWDSQQFF
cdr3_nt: TGTGCCAGCTGGGACTCACAGCAGTTCTTC

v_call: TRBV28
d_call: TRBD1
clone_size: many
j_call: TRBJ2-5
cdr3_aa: CATRDRAKETQYF
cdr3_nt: TGTGCCACACGGGACAGGGCCAAAGAGACCCAGTACTTC

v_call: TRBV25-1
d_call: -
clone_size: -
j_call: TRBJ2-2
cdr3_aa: CASSELGQGSTGELFF
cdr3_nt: TGTGCCAGCAGTGAATTAGGGCAGGGTAGCACCGGGGAGCTGTTTTTT

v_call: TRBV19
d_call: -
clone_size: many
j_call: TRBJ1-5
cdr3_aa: CASSSRYGNQPQHF
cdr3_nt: TGTGCCAGTAGTTCACGGTACGGGAATCAGCCCCAGCATTTT

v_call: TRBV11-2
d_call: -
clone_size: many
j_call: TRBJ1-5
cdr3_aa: CASSLDGVSNQPQHF
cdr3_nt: TGTGCCAGCAGCTTAGATGGGGTTAGCAATCAGCCCCAGCATTTT

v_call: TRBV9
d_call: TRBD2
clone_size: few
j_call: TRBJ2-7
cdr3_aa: CASSVGPAGTYEQYF
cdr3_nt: TGTGCCAGCAGCGTAGGGCCAGCGGGGACCTACGAGCAGTACTTC

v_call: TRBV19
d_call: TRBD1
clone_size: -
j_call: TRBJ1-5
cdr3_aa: CASSIDIETGRNQPQHF
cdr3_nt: TGTGCCAGTAGTATAGATATTGAGACAGGGAGAAATCAGCCCCAGCATTTT

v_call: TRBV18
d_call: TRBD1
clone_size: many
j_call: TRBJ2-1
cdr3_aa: CASSPGFQGAYNEQFF
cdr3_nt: TGTGCCAGCTCACCCGGTTTCCAGGGGGCCTACAATGAGCAGTTCTTC

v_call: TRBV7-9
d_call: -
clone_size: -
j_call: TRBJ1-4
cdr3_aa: CASSQGGEGGNEKLFF
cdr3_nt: TGTGCCAGCAGCCAAGGAGGGGAAGGGGGTAATGAAAAACTGTTTTTT

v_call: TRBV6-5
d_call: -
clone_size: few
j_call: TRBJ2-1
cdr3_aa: CASSYSGGPNNEQFF
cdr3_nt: TGTGCCAGCAGTTACTCGGGGGGGCCCAACAATGAGCAGTTCTTC

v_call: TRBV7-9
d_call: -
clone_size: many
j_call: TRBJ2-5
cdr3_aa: CASSLTGNTQETQYF
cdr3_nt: TGTGCCAGCAGCTTAACAGGGAATACACAAGAGACCCAGTACTTC

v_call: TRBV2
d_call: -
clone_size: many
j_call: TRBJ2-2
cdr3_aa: CASSGEETNTGELFF
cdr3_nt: TGTGCCAGCAGTGGGGAAGAGACGAACACCGGGGAGCTGTTTTTT

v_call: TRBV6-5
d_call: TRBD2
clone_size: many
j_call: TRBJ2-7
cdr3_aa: CASSYSGGGVREQYF
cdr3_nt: TGTGCCAGCAGTTACTCCGGGGGAGGGGTGAGGGAGCAGTACTTC

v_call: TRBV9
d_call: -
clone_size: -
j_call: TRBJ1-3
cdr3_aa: CASSVESGAAGNTIYF
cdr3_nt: TGTGCCAGCAGCGTAGAATCCGGGGCGGCAGGAAACACCATATATTTT

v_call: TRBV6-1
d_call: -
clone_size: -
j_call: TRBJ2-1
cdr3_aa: CASSPQETRVRRFF
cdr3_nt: TGTGCCAGCAGCCCCCAGGAAACCCGGGTCCGTCGGTTCTTC

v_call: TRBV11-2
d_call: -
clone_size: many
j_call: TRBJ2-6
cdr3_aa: CASSFRGPGANVLTF
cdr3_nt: TGCGCCAGCAGCTTCAGGGGCCCTGGGGCCAACGTCCTGACTTTC

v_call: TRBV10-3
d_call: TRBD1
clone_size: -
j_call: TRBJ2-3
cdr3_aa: CATYRGQADTQYF
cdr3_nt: TGTGCCACCTACAGGGGGCAGGCAGATACGCAGTATTTT

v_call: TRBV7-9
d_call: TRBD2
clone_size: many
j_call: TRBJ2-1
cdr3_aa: CASSLAGSSYNEQFF
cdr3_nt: TGTGCCAGCAGCCTAGCGGGGAGCTCCTACAATGAGCAGTTCTTC

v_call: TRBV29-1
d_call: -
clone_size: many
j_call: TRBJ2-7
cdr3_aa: CSVEKDKTYEQYF
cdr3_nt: TGCAGCGTTGAAAAGGACAAGACCTACGAGCAGTACTTC

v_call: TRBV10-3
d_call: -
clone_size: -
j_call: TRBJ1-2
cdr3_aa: CAISDPQGYGYTF
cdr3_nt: TGTGCCATCAGTGATCCTCAGGGCTATGGCTACACCTTC

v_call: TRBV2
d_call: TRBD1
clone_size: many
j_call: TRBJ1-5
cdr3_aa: CASSELRRGPPSTISMVEHF
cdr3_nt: TGTGCCAGCAGTGAACTCAGGAGGGGGCCCCCCTCCACAATCAGTATGGTTGAGCATTTT

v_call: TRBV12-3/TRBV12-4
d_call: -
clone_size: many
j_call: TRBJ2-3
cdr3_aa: CASSLALGTHTDTQYF
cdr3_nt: TGTGCCAGCAGTTTAGCGCTCGGGACCCACACAGATACGCAGTATTTT